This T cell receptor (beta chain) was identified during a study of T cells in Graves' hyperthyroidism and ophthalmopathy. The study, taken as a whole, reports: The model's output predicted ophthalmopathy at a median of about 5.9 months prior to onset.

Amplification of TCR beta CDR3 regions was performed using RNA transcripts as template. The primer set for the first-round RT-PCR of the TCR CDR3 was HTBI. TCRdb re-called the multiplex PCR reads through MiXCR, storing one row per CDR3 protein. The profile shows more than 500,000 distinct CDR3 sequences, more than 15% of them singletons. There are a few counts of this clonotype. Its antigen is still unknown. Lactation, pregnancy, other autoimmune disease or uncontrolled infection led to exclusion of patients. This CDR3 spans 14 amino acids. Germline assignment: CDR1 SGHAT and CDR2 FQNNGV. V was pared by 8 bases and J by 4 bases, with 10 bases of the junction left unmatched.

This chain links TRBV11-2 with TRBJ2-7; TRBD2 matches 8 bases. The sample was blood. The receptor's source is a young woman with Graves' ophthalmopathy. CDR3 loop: CASGSSGIGYEQYF. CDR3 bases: TGTGCCAGCGGAAGTAGCGGGATAGGGTACGAGCAGTACTTC.